This TCR beta chain was captured by sequencing in a study of beta chain features in type 1 diabetes (dated by TCRdb to the late 2010s). About the study as a whole: Mean age, gender distribution, total cell number and subset yield did not differ between patients and healthy donors. A total of over 90,000,000 sorted cells were examined across all samples, and a strong correlation was observed between cell number per subset and RNA yield. The study compared TCRB repertoires of sorted circulating CD4+ T cell subsets between recently diagnosed type 1 diabetes patients and matched healthy donors. Whereas all 30 or so donors provided naive and central memory subsets, regulatory and stem cell-like memory subsets were isolated from just 8 patients and roughly 8 healthy donors.

Results and caveats for the whole study, not just this receptor: Sequencing cDNA rather than genomic DNA could over-represent highly expressing activated cells, although activation and CD3 levels did not differ between groups. In all four CD4+ subsets, TCRB CDR3 length was moderately but significantly shorter in type 1 diabetes patients. Naive, central memory and regulatory TCRB repertoires appeared more similar among patients than among healthy donors. PCR might favor shorter templates, but patient and control samples were amplified and corrected together, so any skew would affect both groups equally. HLA sub-analyses involved small numbers of individuals, so any influence of HLA type on TCRB rearrangement remained unresolved. At VDJ recombination sites, type 1 diabetes patients had fewer insertions and more deleted nucleotides, which implies abnormalities in thymic rearrangement.

The High Capacity cDNA Reverse Transcription Kit was used to reverse transcribe all of the isolated RNA, meaning that expressed TCRB transcripts were what got sequenced. Deep immunoSEQ sequencing was applied to naive, central memory and regulatory T cell samples, giving an average of roughly 3.5 million total reads per sample. Sorted cells were lysed in RLT buffer, and RNA was extracted using DNase-treated RNeasy Micro or Mini kits according to cell number. To prevent cross-contamination, each cell subset was processed individually, whereas patient and healthy donor samples were processed jointly. The immunoSEQ multiplex PCR was used to amplify TCRB sequences from cDNA, yielding 87-bp fragments that span the CDR3 region. Amplicons were sequenced on the Illumina HiSeq platform. Turning to the authors' computational methods: PCR bias was corrected computationally using synthetic template baselines, and reads within Hamming distance 2 were collapsed, with unmergeable singletons discarded. Reads were aligned against IMGT so that V, D and J genes, CDR3 length and insertions or deletions at six rearrangement sites could be assigned. Within each subset, clonotype counts were normalized to sorted cell number, and only after that were true diversity and Gini coefficients computed with the tcR R package. The overlap coefficient, calculated on TCRB nucleotide sequences, was used to measure repertoire sharing. The source is immuneACCESS, and TCRdb retained only in-frame sequences with V and J called. Part of the clones is not carried over; for the studies checked, unresolved V genes explain less than half of this, and the remainder is unexplained. Clone size and V and J calls were adopted from that table, with D and trimming inferred from the DNA. This sample is represented by some 120,000 clones; 15% to 20% of them were singletons. Roughly 2.5% of the sample is held by the ten biggest clonotypes.

This clone has more than one count but fewer than ten. Its antigen remains undetermined. No base quality information exists; no much larger clone differs at one position. From each donor, a single peripheral blood sample of 100 to 150 mL on average was drawn into heparinised tubes. A BD FACSAria II and a panel including CD45RO, CCR7, CD25, CD127, CD95 and CD27 were used to sort naive, central memory, regulatory and stem cell-like memory CD4+ T cells. Every sorted population had a purity above 95%. PBMCs were separated immediately by Lymphoprep density gradient centrifugation and were stained directly, without being cultured. So that batch effects would be minimized, each experiment stained and sorted samples in pairs, pairing one healthy donor with one patient. The source material was central memory CD4+ T cells from blood. This receptor was obtained from a young man with type 1 diabetes.

The CDR3 reads as follows: CAWDGGDYGYTF. The DNA sequence is TGTGCCTGGGACGGCGGGGACTATGGCTACACCTTC. The chain is made from TRBV30 and TRBJ1-2, with the D gene not clear enough to name. CDR1 GTSNPN and CDR2 SVGIG were looked up in the germline V gene (reference sequence). Trimming removed 5 bases from V and 3 bases from J, leaving 10 bases between the germline ends. From its cysteine to its phenylalanine, the CDR3 spans 12 amino acids. The only DNA kept is the CDR3, 36 bases in frame from the first base.